This T cell receptor (beta chain) comes out of a study of cytomegalovirus exposure and HLA in healthy donors. Findings of the study overall: Analysis was carried out at a later point, and it linked a missense DCLRE1C variant to TCR beta V- and J-gene trimming. Most CMV-associated TCR beta chains were later found to appear HLA-restricted. Rare TCR sequences predominated, though certain public TCRs were found in many donors.

With 60 Vbeta and 13 Jbeta primers, the PCR was carried out. Produced via immunoSEQ multiplex PCR; TCRdb's table is partial and in-frame only. The table records more than 150,000 clones, around 81% of them present only once. This clone was seen a single time. Its antigen is not identified. Specimen: PBMCs. The sequence came from a man in his forties or fifties in good health and CMV-seronegative.

CDR3 residues: CASSFSGQGNDEQYF. In DNA form, the CDR3 reads TGTGCCAGCAGCTTCTCCGGCCAGGGCAACGACGAGCAGTACTTC. V and J are TRBV27 and TRBJ2-7; D possibly corresponds to TRBD1 (5 bases). Trimming removed 6 bases from V and 5 bases from J, with 20 bases in between. The CDR3 sequence is 15 residues long. CDR1 MNHEY and CDR2 SMNVEV come from the germline V gene (reference sequence).